This record covers a single T cell receptor (beta chain). The germline V gene encodes CDR1 SGHDT and CDR2 YYEEEE. Trimming stripped 0 bases from V and 4 bases from J, with 7 bases between. This CDR3 is built from 13 residues. This sample was taken from a study of blood T cell repertoires in COVID-19. Overall study context: COVID-19 samples collected from the United States, Italy and Spain covered acute and convalescent phases.

In the original analysis: It was from reference gene primer amplification that nucleated cell counts were estimated. The protocol was immunoSEQ multiplex PCR, while the TCRdb copy is restricted to in-frame clones and leaves out a portion. That table furnishes V, J and clone size, whereas the DNA furnished D and trimming. This sample has some 180,000 clones, with roughly 85% found just once. This receptor was obtained from a man between 60 and 75 years old with active or convalescent COVID-19. Source material: peripheral blood. The V call is TRBV5-6, the J call TRBJ1-1, with D uncertain. The CDR3 is CASSLVGSTEAFF. In nucleotides, the CDR3 is TGTGCCAGCAGCTTGGTAGGGAGCACTGAAGCTTTCTTT.